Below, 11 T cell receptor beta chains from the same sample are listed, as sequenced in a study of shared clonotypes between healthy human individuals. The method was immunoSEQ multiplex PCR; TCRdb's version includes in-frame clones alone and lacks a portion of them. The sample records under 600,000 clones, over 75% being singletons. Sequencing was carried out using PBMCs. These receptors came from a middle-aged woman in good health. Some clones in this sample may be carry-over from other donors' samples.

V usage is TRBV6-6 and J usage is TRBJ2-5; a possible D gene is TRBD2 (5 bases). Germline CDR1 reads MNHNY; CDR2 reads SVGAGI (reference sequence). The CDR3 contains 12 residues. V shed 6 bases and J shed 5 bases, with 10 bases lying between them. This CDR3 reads CASRRVGETQYF. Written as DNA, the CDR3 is TGTGCCAGCAGGAGGGTGGGCGAGACCCAGTACTTC.

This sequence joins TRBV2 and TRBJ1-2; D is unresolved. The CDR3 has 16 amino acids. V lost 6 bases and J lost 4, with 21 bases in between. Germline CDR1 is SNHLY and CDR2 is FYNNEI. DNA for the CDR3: TGTGCCAGCAGCGCGGGCCTCCCCGACTCGGGCTATGGCTACACCTTC. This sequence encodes CASSAGLPDSGYGYTF.

The CDR3 here is CASSQAASGLSYEQYF. The CDR3 coding sequence is TGCGCCAGCAGCCAGGCGGCTAGCGGGTTATCCTACGAGCAGTACTTC. This sequence joins TRBV4-3 and TRBJ2-7; 8 bases fit TRBD2. This CDR3 is built from 16 residues. Trimming took 3 bases from V and 1 from J; bases not matched to a gene: 8. The V gene's germline CDR1 is LGHNA and CDR2 YSLEER.

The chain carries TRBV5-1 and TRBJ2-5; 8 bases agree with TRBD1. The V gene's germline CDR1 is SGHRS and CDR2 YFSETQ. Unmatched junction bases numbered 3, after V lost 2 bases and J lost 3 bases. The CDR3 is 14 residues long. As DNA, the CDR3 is TGCGCCAGCAGCTTATTGGGACAGGAAGAGACCCAGTACTTC. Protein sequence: CASSLLGQEETQYF.

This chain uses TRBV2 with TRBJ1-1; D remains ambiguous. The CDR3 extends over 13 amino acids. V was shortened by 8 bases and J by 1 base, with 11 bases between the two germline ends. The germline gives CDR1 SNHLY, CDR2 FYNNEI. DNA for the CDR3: TGTGCCAGCTTGAGACTCACGAACACTGAAGCTTTCTTT. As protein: CASLRLTNTEAFF.

The CDR3 here is CASSPQPGDVEKLFF. The CDR3 region has the DNA TGTGCCAGCAGCCCCCAGCCAGGGGATGTTGAAAAACTGTTTTTT. This chain joins TRBV4-2 and TRBJ1-4, with a weak D call TRBD1 (6 bases). Trimming took 4 bases from V and 7 from J, leaving 16 bases between them. The CDR3 consists of 15 residues. Looked up from germline, CDR1 is LGHNA and CDR2 is YNFKEQ.

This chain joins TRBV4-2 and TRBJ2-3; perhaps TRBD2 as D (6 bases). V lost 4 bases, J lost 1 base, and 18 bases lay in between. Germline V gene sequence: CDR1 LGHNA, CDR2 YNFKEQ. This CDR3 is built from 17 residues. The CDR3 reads CASSPQSGGLGTDTQYF. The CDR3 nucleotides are TGTGCCAGCAGCCCTCAATCCGGGGGATTAGGCACAGATACGCAGTATTTT.

The CDR3 reads CASSQETPRGSPLHF. Here the CDR3 DNA reads TGCGCCAGCAGCCAAGAGACTCCAAGGGGGTCACCCCTCCACTTT. The chain combines TRBV4-1 with TRBJ1-6; tentatively, D is TRBD1 (6 bases). CDR1 and CDR2 (germline): MGHRA, YSYEKL. This CDR3 contains 15 residues. Trimming took off 0 bases at V and 10 bases at J, with 13 bases between the two ends.

The CDR3 loop reads CASSGLAGYNEQFF. CDR3 coding DNA: TGTGCCAGCAGCGGACTAGCGGGCTACAATGAGCAGTTCTTC. The chain uses TRBV7-2 and TRBJ2-1, with 11 bases identical to TRBD2. The CDR3 has 14 amino acids. The J segment lost 3 bases and the V segment lost 5 bases, leaving 0 bases of the junction unmatched. The germline gives CDR1 SGHTA, CDR2 FQGNSA.

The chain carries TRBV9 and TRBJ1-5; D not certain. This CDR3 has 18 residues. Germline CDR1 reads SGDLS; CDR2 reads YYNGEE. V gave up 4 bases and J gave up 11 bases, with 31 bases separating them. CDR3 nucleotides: TGTGCCAGCAGCCGAGGGTTCCTTTCGGACCACCCTGATATGGCCCAGCATTTT. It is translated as CASSRGFLSDHPDMAQHF.

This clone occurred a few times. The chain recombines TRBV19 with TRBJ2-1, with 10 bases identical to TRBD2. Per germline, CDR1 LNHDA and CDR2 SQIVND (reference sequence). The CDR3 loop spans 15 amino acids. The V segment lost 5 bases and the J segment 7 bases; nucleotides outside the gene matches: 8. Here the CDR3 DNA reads TGTGCCAGTAGTGCAGCGGGAGGGCCGTGGAATGAGCAGTTCTTC. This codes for CASSAAGGPWNEQFF.